These 20 T cell receptor beta chains were sequenced from one sample in a study of blood T cells in healthy people across ages. Primed by a sample-barcoded 5' primer and a J-beta primer mix, a second PCR proceeded for 7 to 11 cycles. TCRdb passed the 5' RACE reads through MiXCR, listing each CDR3 protein once. The table includes roughly 1,500,000 distinct CDR3 sequences, roughly 45% detected once. Source material: blood. These receptors were collected from a woman between 18 and 29 years old in good health.

This clonotype was detected a few times. The chain combines TRBV29-1 with TRBJ1-1; D ambiguous. The CDR3 consists of 13 residues. Trimming took 2 bases from V and 7 from J, leaving 14 bases between them. In germline, CDR1 is SQVTM, CDR2 ANQGSEA. CDR3 sequence (DNA): TGCAGCGTTGAATCTCCGTGGACCCTTGAAGCTTTCTTT. Translated, it gives CSVESPWTLEAFF.

The chain is built from TRBV5-1 and TRBJ2-1; 7 bases fit TRBD2. V lost 1 base and J lost 5; bases outside the gene matches: 9. CDR1 and CDR2 (germline): SGHRS, YFSETQ. The CDR3 is made up of 16 amino acids. The CDR3 is CASSLMASGGNNEQFF. CDR3 nucleotides: TGCGCCAGCAGCTTGATGGCTAGCGGAGGGAACAATGAGCAGTTCTTC.

The V and J genes are TRBV20-1 and TRBJ1-1; no reliable D call. The ends were cut back, 0 bases at V and 10 bases at J, with 12 bases in the middle. The CDR3 is 12 residues long. Per the germline V gene, CDR1 is DFQATT and CDR2 is SNEGSKA (reference sequence). The CDR3 region has the DNA TGCAGTGCTAGAGATCTGGTCACGGGAGCTTTCTTT. Protein sequence: CSARDLVTGAFF.

This clonotype was counted a few times. The gene calls are TRBV10-3 and TRBJ1-2; TRBD1 is a possible D gene (5 bases). Germline V gives CDR1 ENHRY, CDR2 SYGVKD. The V gene lost 4 bases and the J gene lost 6 bases, with 18 bases spanning the gap. This CDR3 spans 15 amino acids. The CDR3 nucleotides read TGTGCCATCAGTGGCCAGGGCCAAGTGGCCCATGGCTACACCTTC. Protein product: CAISGQGQVAHGYTF.

This chain connects TRBV7-9 to TRBJ2-3, with 9 bases lining up with TRBD2. This CDR3 spans 16 amino acids. Trimming removed 5 bases from V and 5 bases from J; junction bases left unmatched: 11. Germline CDR1 is SEHNR and CDR2 is FQNEAQ (reference sequence). The CDR3, as DNA: TGTGCCAGCAGCGCCCGGGGAGCGGGGGGAGAAGATACGCAGTATTTT. This encodes CASSARGAGGEDTQYF.

A few counts support this clonotype. The chain uses TRBV14 and TRBJ2-7, with D possibly matching TRBD2 (5 bases). V was clipped by 1 base and J by 3 bases, with 13 bases between them. Germline values: CDR1 SGHDN, CDR2 FVKESK. CDR3 length: 15 residues. The CDR3 loop reads CASSQGRSEGYEQYF. CDR3 sequence (DNA): TGTGCCAGCAGCCAAGGGCGGTCTGAGGGCTACGAGCAGTACTTC.

This chain uses TRBV30 with TRBJ1-2, with D uncertain. The germline V and J ends were trimmed by 0 bases and 4 bases, with 12 bases remaining between them. The CDR3 spans 14 residues. Germline assignment: CDR1 GTSNPN and CDR2 SVGIG (reference sequence). The CDR3 sequence: CAWSVMAGLYGYTF. CDR3 sequence (DNA): TGTGCCTGGAGTGTAATGGCGGGCCTCTATGGCTACACCTTC.

This clonotype was observed a few times. The chain employs TRBV25-1 and TRBJ1-1; no clear D gene. Trimming removed 4 bases from V and 6 bases from J, with 18 bases in between. CDR3 length equals 15 residues. The germline V gene has CDR1 MGHDK and CDR2 SYGVNS. The CDR3 reads CASSAPTGFPSEAFF. The CDR3 DNA reads as TGTGCCAGCAGTGCCCCGACGGGCTTCCCGTCTGAAGCTTTCTTT.

This sequence joins TRBV10-3 and TRBJ2-4; D unresolved. Germline CDR1 reads ENHRY; CDR2 reads SYGVKD. Trimming took off 2 bases at V and 9 bases at J, with 14 bases between the two ends. The CDR3 totals 14 residues. The CDR3 protein is CAISEAGKGGIQYF. CDR3 sequence (DNA): TGTGCCATCAGTGAGGCAGGCAAGGGCGGCATTCAGTACTTC.

This clonotype was found a few times. The chain couples TRBV7-2 to TRBJ2-5; TRBD2 matches at 10 bases. Trimming removed 1 base from V and 0 bases from J; junction bases left unmatched: 8. This CDR3 is built from 18 residues. CDR1 and CDR2 from the germline V gene are SGHTA and FQGNSA. CDR3: CASSLVGLAGAYQETQYF. The CDR3 DNA sequence: TGTGCCAGCAGCTTAGTAGGGCTAGCGGGGGCTTACCAAGAGACCCAGTACTTC.

The chain recombines TRBV5-1 with TRBJ2-4; maybe TRBD1 (7 bases). Germline V gene data show CDR1 as SGHRS and CDR2 as YFSETQ. This CDR3 is 14 amino acids long. V lost 0 bases and J 7 bases, leaving 11 bases between the germline ends. Here the CDR3 DNA reads TGCGCCAGCAGCTTGGAGGGGGCGGGGAACATTCAGTACTTC. Protein: CASSLEGAGNIQYF.

The rearrangement links TRBV6-6 to TRBJ2-7; no clear D. CDR1 MNHNY and CDR2 SVGAGI come from the germline V gene (reference sequence). The V end was cut by 7 bases, the J end by 0 bases, with 13 bases between. The CDR3 is made up of 14 amino acids. Here the CDR3 DNA reads TGTGCCAGCACCGAGACCGCCGGCTCCTACGAGCAGTACTTC. Protein: CASTETAGSYEQYF.

This clonotype has more than one count but fewer than ten. The gene calls are TRBV27 and TRBJ2-3; D remains unclear. Trimming removed 7 bases from V and 1 base from J, with 12 bases in between. Germline CDR1 is MNHEY and CDR2 is SMNVEV (reference sequence). CDR3 size: 14 residues. The CDR3 sequence: CASKPSTGTDTQYF. CDR3 in DNA: TGTGCCAGCAAACCCTCCACGGGCACAGATACGCAGTATTTT.

This clonotype was seen a few times. The gene calls are TRBV2 and TRBJ2-7, with D possibly called TRBD1 or TRBD2 (5 bases each). Trimming stripped 7 bases from V and 3 bases from J, with 16 bases between. The germline V gene encodes CDR1 SNHLY and CDR2 FYNNEI. This CDR3 is 14 amino acids long. DNA of the CDR3: TGTGCCAGCATCCGAGGGACGGCCTTCTACGAGCAGTACTTC. This gives the protein CASIRGTAFYEQYF.

This clonotype was recorded a few times. The chain uses TRBV4-1 and TRBJ2-5; 8 bases match TRBD2. The CDR3 length is 16 residues. The V segment lost 0 bases and the J segment 0 bases; nucleotides outside the gene matches: 3. Germline loops: CDR1 MGHRA, CDR2 YSYEKL. DNA of the CDR3: TGCGCCAGCAGCCAAGACCAGCGGGGGAACCAAGAGACCCAGTACTTC. The encoded protein is CASSQDQRGNQETQYF.

This clonotype turned up a few times. V is TRBV30 and J is TRBJ2-1; possibly TRBD2 for D (5 bases). The CDR3 has 13 residues. Trimming took off 4 bases at V and 8 bases at J, with 15 bases between the two ends. The germline V gene has CDR1 GTSNPN and CDR2 SVGIG (reference sequence). This CDR3 reads CAWTGEGRYEQFF. In DNA, the CDR3 is TGTGCCTGGACCGGTGAGGGTAGATATGAGCAGTTCTTC.

The rearrangement uses TRBV28 and TRBJ1-2; D remains ambiguous. The V gene lost 4 bases and the J gene lost 8 bases, with 11 bases spanning the gap. This CDR3 contains 12 residues. Germline V gene data show CDR1 as MDHEN and CDR2 as SYDVKM. CDR3 DNA: TGTGCCAGCAGTTCCCAAGTTCGCGGCTACACCTTC. Amino acids: CASSSQVRGYTF.

This clonotype was observed a few times. DNA of the CDR3: TGCGCCAGCAGCCGGGGACAGGGAGCGGCGGGAAACACCATATATTTT. Translating it yields CASSRGQGAAGNTIYF. The chain links TRBV5-1 to TRBJ1-3, with 9 bases that match TRBD1. The CDR3 spans 16 residues. Germline trimming cut 4 bases from V and 4 bases from J; bases unmatched to any gene: 9. Germline CDR1 reads SGHRS; CDR2 reads YFSETQ.

As DNA, the CDR3 is TGTGCCAGCAGCCAAGTTGAGAGGGGGGGACTATATACGCAGTATTTT. Its protein product is CASSQVERGGLYTQYF. V is TRBV4-2 and J is TRBJ2-3, with D perhaps TRBD2 (7 bases). V was cut by 1 base and J by 7 bases, with 18 bases left in between. Germline V gives CDR1 LGHNA, CDR2 YNFKEQ. The CDR3 length is 16 residues.

This chain joins TRBV15 and TRBJ2-2, with D tentatively TRBD1 (5 bases). This CDR3 region has 16 residues. Germline CDR1 LNHNV, CDR2 YYDKDF (reference sequence). Trimming pared 3 bases from V and 3 bases from J, leaving 14 bases between. CDR3 nucleotide sequence: TGTGCCACCAGCAGGTACCAGGGCGGCGACACCGGGGAGCTGTTTTTT. It is translated as CATSRYQGGDTGELFF.